This T cell receptor beta chain stems from a study of cytomegalovirus exposure and HLA in healthy donors. 60 Vbeta and 13 Jbeta primers were used in PCR. TCRdb's table, derived via immunoSEQ multiplex PCR, lists solely in-frame clones and lacks some. The data hold approximately 160,000 clones, with 82% observed a single time. Study-level findings and limits: One variant, a missense change in DCLRE1C, was linked in a later analysis to TCR beta V- and J-gene trimming. The investigators catalogued 150 to 200 TCR beta chains as cytomegalovirus-associated. The authors confirmed in vitro that three CMV-associated chains were specific for CMV antigens. As a later analysis revealed, most CMV-associated TCR beta chains appeared HLA-restricted.

Concerning this clone: The antigen is not known.

Sequencing used PBMCs. The receptor was isolated from a girl aged 10-17 years in good health and CMV-seropositive.

In DNA, the CDR3 is TGTGCCTGGAGTGTAGACTCAACTAACTATGGCTACACCTTC. Translating gives CAWSVDSTNYGYTF. The chain recombines TRBV30 with TRBJ1-2; unclear D gene. CDR1 and CDR2 from the germline V gene are GTSNPN and SVGIG (reference sequence). The CDR3 totals 14 residues. Deletions cut 0 bases from V and 0 bases from J, with 8 bases between. The entire variable domain, with the rest obtained from reference TRBV30 and TRBJ1-2, is as follows: SQTIHQWPATLVQPVGSPLSLECTVEGTSNPNLYWYRQAAGRGLQLLFYSVGIGQISSEVPQNLSASRPQDRQFILSSKKLLLSDSGFYLCAWSVDSTNYGYTFGSGTRLTVV.